This TCR beta chain was observed in a study of cytomegalovirus exposure and HLA in healthy donors. Notes on the study in general: TRBV6-2, TRBV6-3 and some other V segments were unresolvable in 87-base-pair reads.

As regards this clone: As yet, its antigen is unknown.

Primers included in the PCR were 60 Vbeta and 13 Jbeta primers. The assay was immunoSEQ multiplex PCR, and TCRdb's table has in-frame clones only and misses some. The sample has some 150,000 clones, around 80% seen once. The CDR3 sequence is 15 residues long. V dropped 4 bases and J dropped 0 bases, with 10 bases sitting between them. Germline V gene lookup returns CDR1 SGHRS and CDR2 YFSETQ. Sequenced input: PBMCs. The chain couples TRBV5-1 to TRBJ2-2; D might be TRBD1 (6 bases). This clonotype was obtained from a man between 35 and 55 years old in good health and CMV-seronegative. The CDR3 nucleotides are TGCGCCAGCAGCAGTACAGGGACGAACACCGGGGAGCTGTTTTTT. This sequence encodes CASSSTGTNTGELFF.